This is a list of T cell receptor beta chains from one sample in a study of blood T cell repertoires in COVID-19. The protocol was immunoSEQ multiplex PCR, while the TCRdb copy is restricted to in-frame clones and leaves out a portion. Of about 140,000 clones in the sample, more than 60% were seen once. The sequencing sample was made of peripheral blood. The receptors shown here come from a woman aged 45-65 years with active or convalescent COVID-19. Each CDR3 is given without its conserved first and last residue.

13,TRBJ1-2,TRBV6-5,ASRDPGQGKYGYT
12,TRBJ2-1,TRBV30,AWVDRGGYNEQF
15,TRBJ2-5,TRBV9,ASSVGIRGLEGETQY
12,TRBJ2-3,TRBV10-3,AISGTGGLDTQY
12,TRBJ1-5,TRBV6-5,ASKPQREHQPQH
10,TRBJ1-4,TRBV20-1,SARGDNEKLF
9,TRBJ2-1,TRBV27,ASQRGGQQF
14,TRBJ1-2,TRBV11-2,ASSLRQGPRSDGYT
13,TRBJ2-3,TRBV5-1,ASSLAGTSKDTQY
11,TRBJ1-1,TRBV11-3,ASSLGGGAEAF
15,TRBJ2-5,TRBV2,ASLPGRRGGQFETQY
12,TRBJ2-7,TRBV3-1/TRBV3-2,ASSPGQRTYEQY
11,TRBJ1-2,TRBV7-2,ASSRTAQYGYT
14,TRBJ1-1,TRBV4-2,ASSQDGHRVDTEAF
12,TRBJ1-1,TRBV19,ASSRDRDFTEAF
12,TRBJ2-1,TRBV11-3,ASSRSQPYNEQF
9,TRBJ2-1,TRBV7-6,ASSSRGGRF
13,TRBJ1-6,TRBV7-2,ASSLASGRGSPLH
10,TRBJ1-1,TRBV7-9,ASSKEVTEAF
13,TRBJ2-1,TRBV5-8,ASSLSRGGRGEQF
14,TRBJ1-1,TRBV19,ASSPRTGRGNTEAF
13,TRBJ1-2,TRBV4-2,ASSQDPGTGAGYT
16,TRBJ2-2,TRBV27,ASASWGRGVEDTGELF
12,TRBJ1-4,TRBV3-1/TRBV3-2,ASNLGGVGEKLF
10,TRBJ2-5,TRBV7-8,ASSRTGGYQY
13,TRBJ2-3,TRBV2,ASTDWRGGLDTQY
14,TRBJ2-1,TRBV19,ASSISQEPVYNEQF
14,TRBJ2-5,TRBV29-1,SVEDYGTRGVETQY
11,TRBJ2-1,TRBV7-3,ASSGGLYNEQF
14,TRBJ1-1,TRBV4-3,ASSQGTGLLRPEAF
9,TRBJ1-2,TRBV28,ALYRSGGYT
14,TRBJ2-2,TRBV27,ASSIHREGGTGELF
12,TRBJ1-6,TRBV7-2,ATREMRTDSPLH
12,TRBJ2-1,TRBV5-8,ASSLGGGLNEQF
14,TRBJ1-3,TRBV5-8,ASSLGTVLSGNTIY
12,TRBJ2-5,TRBV11-1,ASSTRQGWETQY
12,TRBJ1-3,TRBV18,ASSPGQDGNTIY
11,TRBJ1-5,TRBV7-3,ASSFAPDQPQH